The present TCR beta chain was sequenced within a study of OX40 agonist ivuxolimab in advanced cancers. Sequenced by immunoSEQ multiplex PCR; TCRdb stores in-frame clones only, minus some. The data show approximately 46,000 clones, around 87% seen once. Germline V gene data show CDR1 as MNHEY and CDR2 as SMNVEV (reference sequence). CDR3 length: 12 residues. The V gene lost 2 bases and the J gene lost 1 base, with 1 base spanning the gap. J is TRBJ2-3 and V is TRBV27, with unresolved D. This TCR was recovered from an adult with an advanced solid tumor such as melanoma, head and neck, liver or kidney cancer. The sample here was CD4+ or CD8+ T cells sorted from blood, taken in a trial of the OX40 agonist ivuxolimab. The CDR3 region is CASSLGTDTQYF. DNA for the CDR3: TGTGCCAGCAGTTTAGGCACAGATACGCAGTATTTT.